The TCR beta chain under discussion was sequenced for a study of tumor-infiltrating lymphocytes in primary liver carcinoma. In the study overall: The cohort included men and women aged 30 to 69 years.

Concerning this clonotype itself: One junction end does not reproduce the germline sequence, and a read error may be involved.

Extraction of RNA together with DNA used roughly 19-32 mg of unsorted bulk tissue. Starting material of about 450 ng total RNA yielded TCR beta cDNA via a constant-region primer. For TCR beta, libraries were produced by three nested multiplex PCR rounds using slightly modified ARM-PCR. The two initial PCR rounds, around 11 cycles each, used TRBV1-TRBV30 forward and C-beta reverse primers. TCRdb used MiXCR to reprocess the multiplex PCR reads, holding one entry per CDR3 protein. The table lists about 130,000 distinct CDR3 sequences, 64% of them singletons. The CDR3 is 16 amino acids. From germline, CDR1 is MNHEY and CDR2 SVGAGI.

The sequencing sample was made of liver tumor tissue from sampling region 3. The subset was: tumor region T3, left-lateral pole. V is TRBV6-5 and J is TRBJ2-2; unclear D gene. The TCR was taken from a woman aged 55 to 70 with primary liver carcinoma and hepatitis B virus infection. The CDR3 spells CASSYEPTANIGELFF. CDR3 sequence (DNA): TGTGCCAGCAGTTATGAGCCTACCGCGAACATCGGGGAGCTGTTTTTT.